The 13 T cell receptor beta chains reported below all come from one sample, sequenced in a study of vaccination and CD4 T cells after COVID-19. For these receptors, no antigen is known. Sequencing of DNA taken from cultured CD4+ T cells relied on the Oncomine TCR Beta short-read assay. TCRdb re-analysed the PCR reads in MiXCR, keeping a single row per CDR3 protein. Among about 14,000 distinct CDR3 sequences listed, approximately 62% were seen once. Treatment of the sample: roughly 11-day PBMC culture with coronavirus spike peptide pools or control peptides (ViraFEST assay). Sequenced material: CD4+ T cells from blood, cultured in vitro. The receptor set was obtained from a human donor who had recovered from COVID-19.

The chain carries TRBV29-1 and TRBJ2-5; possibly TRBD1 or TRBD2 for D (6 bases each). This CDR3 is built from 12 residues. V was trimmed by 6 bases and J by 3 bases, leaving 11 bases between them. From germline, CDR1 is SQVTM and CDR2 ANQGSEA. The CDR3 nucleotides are TGCAGCGTCAAGGAGGGGGAAGAGACCCAGTACTTC. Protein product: CSVKEGEETQYF.

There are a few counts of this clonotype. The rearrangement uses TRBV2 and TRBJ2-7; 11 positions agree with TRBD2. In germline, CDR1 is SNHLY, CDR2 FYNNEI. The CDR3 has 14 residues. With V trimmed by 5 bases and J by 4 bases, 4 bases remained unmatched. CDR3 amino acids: CASSITSGSYEQYF. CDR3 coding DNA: TGTGCCAGCAGTATAACTAGCGGGAGTTACGAGCAGTACTTC.

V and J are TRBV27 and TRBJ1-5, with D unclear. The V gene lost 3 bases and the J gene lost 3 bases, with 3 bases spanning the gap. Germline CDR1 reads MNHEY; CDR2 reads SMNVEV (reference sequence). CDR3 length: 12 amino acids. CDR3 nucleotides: TGTGCCAGCAGTTTCCTCAATCAGCCCCAGCATTTT. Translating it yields CASSFLNQPQHF.

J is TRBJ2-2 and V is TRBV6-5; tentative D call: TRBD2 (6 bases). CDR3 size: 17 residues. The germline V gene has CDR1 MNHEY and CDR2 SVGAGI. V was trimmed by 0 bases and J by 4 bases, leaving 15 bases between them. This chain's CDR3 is CASSYSNTGASTGELFF. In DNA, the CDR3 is TGTGCCAGCAGTTACTCGAACACGGGAGCGAGCACCGGGGAGCTGTTTTTT.

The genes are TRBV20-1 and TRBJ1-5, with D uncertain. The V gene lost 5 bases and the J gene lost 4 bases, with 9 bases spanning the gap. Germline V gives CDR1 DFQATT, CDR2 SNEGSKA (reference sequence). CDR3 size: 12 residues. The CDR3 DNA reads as TGCAGTGCTTTGGTACTGAATCAGCCCCAGCATTTT. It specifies CSALVLNQPQHF.

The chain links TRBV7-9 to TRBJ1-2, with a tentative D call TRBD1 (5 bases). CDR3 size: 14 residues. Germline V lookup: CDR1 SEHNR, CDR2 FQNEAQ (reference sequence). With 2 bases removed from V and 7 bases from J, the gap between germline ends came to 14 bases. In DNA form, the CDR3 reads TGTGCCAGCAGCTTACCCGGAGGAGGGGTTGGCTACACCTTC. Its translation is CASSLPGGGVGYTF. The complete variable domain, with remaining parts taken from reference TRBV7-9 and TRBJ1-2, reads DTGVSQNPRHKITKRGQNVTFRCDPISEHNRLYWYRQTLGQGPEFLTYFQNEAQLEKSRLLSDRFSAERPKGSFSTLEIQRTEQGDSAMYLCASSLPGGGVGYTFGSGTRLTVV.

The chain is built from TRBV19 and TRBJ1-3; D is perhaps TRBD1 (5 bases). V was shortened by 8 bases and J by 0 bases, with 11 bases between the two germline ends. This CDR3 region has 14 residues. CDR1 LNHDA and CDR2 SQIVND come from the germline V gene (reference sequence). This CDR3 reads CASGHRISGNTIYF. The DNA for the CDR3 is TGTGCCAGTGGGCACAGGATCTCTGGAAACACCATATATTTT.

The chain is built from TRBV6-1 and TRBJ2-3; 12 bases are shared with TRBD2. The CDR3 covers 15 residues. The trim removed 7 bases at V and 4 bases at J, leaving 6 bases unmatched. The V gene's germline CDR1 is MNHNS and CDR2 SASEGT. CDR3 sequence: CASTGLAGSPDTQYF. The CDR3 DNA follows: TGTGCCAGCACCGGACTAGCGGGAAGCCCAGATACGCAGTATTTT.

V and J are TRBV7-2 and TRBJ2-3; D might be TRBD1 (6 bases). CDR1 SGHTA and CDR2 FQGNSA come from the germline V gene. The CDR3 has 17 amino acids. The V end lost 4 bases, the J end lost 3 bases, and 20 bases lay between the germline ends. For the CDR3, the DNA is TGTGCCAGCAGCTATAAACAGGGTGGGGTTGTAACAGATACGCAGTATTTT. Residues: CASSYKQGGVVTDTQYF. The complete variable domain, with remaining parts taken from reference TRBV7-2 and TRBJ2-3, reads GAGVSQSPSNKVTEKGKDVELRCDPISGHTALYWYRQSLGQGLEFLIYFQGNSAPDKSGLPSDRFSAERTGGSVSTLTIQRTQQEDSAVYLCASSYKQGGVVTDTQYFGPGTRLTVL.

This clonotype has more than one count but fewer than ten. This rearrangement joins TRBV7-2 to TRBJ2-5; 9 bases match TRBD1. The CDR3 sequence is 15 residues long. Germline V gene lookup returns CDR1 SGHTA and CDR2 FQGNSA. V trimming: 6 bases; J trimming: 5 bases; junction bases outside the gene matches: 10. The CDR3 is CASRRDRGFTETQYF. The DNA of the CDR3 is TGTGCCAGCAGAAGAGACAGGGGGTTTACTGAGACCCAGTACTTC.

This CDR3 reads CASSTTGSQPQHF. The CDR3 coding sequence is TGTGCCAGCAGCACCACAGGGAGTCAGCCCCAGCATTTT. The genes are TRBV7-6 and TRBJ1-5; maybe TRBD1 (6 bases). Trimming removed 5 bases from V and 6 bases from J, with 11 bases in between. The germline V gene encodes CDR1 SGHVS and CDR2 FNYEAQ. The CDR3 is made up of 13 amino acids.

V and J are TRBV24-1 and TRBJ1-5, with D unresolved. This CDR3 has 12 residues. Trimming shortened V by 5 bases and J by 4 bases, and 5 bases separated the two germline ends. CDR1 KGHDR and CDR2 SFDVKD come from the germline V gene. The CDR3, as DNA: TGTGCCACCAGTGCTCGAAATCAGCCCCAGCATTTT. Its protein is CATSARNQPQHF.

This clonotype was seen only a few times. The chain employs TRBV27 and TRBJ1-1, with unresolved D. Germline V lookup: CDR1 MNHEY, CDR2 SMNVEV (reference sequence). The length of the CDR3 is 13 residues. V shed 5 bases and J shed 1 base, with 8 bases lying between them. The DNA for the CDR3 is TGTGCCAGCAGTGGGAGGTCGAACACTGAAGCTTTCTTT. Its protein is CASSGRSNTEAFF.